This TCR beta chain derives from a study of T-cell reconstitution after alpha-beta-depleted transplantation in children. Unique molecular identifiers tagged the TCRbeta library. TCRdb re-called the PCR reads with MiXCR, one entry per CDR3 protein. The top ten hold roughly 20% of the sample, which has approximately 6,500 distinct CDR3 sequences, 9.5% to 12% seen once. This clonotype was found many times. Its target is unknown. Findings of the study overall: Surviving thymic progenitors and recipient T cells were the source of high TCRbeta diversity at day 60 in some patients. Two months or so post-transplant, alpha-beta T cells reportedly derived from several hundred expanded graft clones. A year post-transplant, T-cell counts and diversity derived mostly from newly produced T cells.

Sample: PBMCs, mostly from graft donor cells, taken 180 days after TCRalphabeta/CD19-depleted stem cell transplant. The source of this sequence is a child less than two years old who had a stem cell transplant for acute myeloid leukemia, so the T cells may come from the graft donor.

The CDR3 DNA reads as TGTGCCACCACGGTATCCAATGAGCAGTTCTTC. It translates to CATTVSNEQFF. The V gene is TRBV6-6, the J gene TRBJ2-1, with D unresolved. V shed 10 bases and J shed 6 bases, with 10 bases lying between them. This CDR3 has 11 amino acids. Germline V gene sequence: CDR1 MNHNY, CDR2 SVGAGI (reference sequence).